The clone carrying this TCR beta chain was picked up a small number of times. What it binds is unknown. The sample comes from a study of T cell responses to AZD1222 COVID-19 vaccine. Findings and caveats of the study: None of the repertoires were sampled until the peak T cell response had passed. Only 5 to 7 AZD1222 recipients were seropositive at baseline. A rise in Spike-specific TCR breadth and depth followed two AZD1222 doses. In a largely white British group with more females than males, clonal diversity was possibly underestimated.

Germline V lookup: CDR1 SQVTM, CDR2 ANQGSEA. The CDR3 runs to 12 residues. Trimming shortened V by 8 bases and J by 4 bases, and 14 bases separated the two germline ends. Using immunoSEQ multiplex PCR, the repertoire was profiled, and TCRdb retains in-frame clones only, with some absent. The sample includes about 120,000 clones, roughly 90% of them seen just once. The chain employs TRBV29-1 and TRBJ1-1; weak D call: TRBD1 (6 bases). The source of this sequence is an adult who received the AZD1222 COVID-19 vaccine. Sequencing was performed on peripheral blood, taken 28 days after the second AZD1222 dose. The CDR3 coding sequence is TGCAGCCAAACCACAGGGACCACTGAAGCTTTCTTT. This sequence encodes CSQTTGTTEAFF.